This T cell receptor (beta chain) was sequenced for a study of long-term antiretroviral therapy in people with HIV (dated by TCRdb to the early 2020s). Turning to the overall study: The earliest samples were collected approximately a decade before the 2015 WHO recommendation for immediate ART, a period when ART was typically delayed until CD4 counts fell. No cross-contamination during QIAcube processing turned up in test extractions that ran a monoclonal T-cell line alongside 25 to 35 polyclonal samples. Whether ART initiation and durable HIV suppression were associated with changes in peripheral blood TRB repertoire composition and diversity was tested in a retrospective serial study. About two fifths of the roughly 30 participants with HIV were female. From some 30 adults with confirmed HIV infection, the cohort provided some 200 cryopreserved PBMC samples, gathered serially across a mean of around 6 years (range 1-12). Points the paper makes about the study in general: Inferences about post-ART repertoire changes are limited because no data were available on ART adherence, viral resistance or therapy changes. Compared with controls, HIV repertoires had narrower CDR3 length ranges, and the network structure pointed to an antigen-experienced repertoire that shifted only slightly toward naive after ART. At every time point, the repertoire was dominated by expanded TRB clones first identified before ART initiation, although this dominance fluctuated and, in many PLHIV, declined after ART. The samples span the years 2004 to 2017, and the ART regimens used may be less effective than current regimens. Because pre-ART samples had limited cell numbers, profiling was done on unsorted PBMC rather than on sorted CD4+ and CD8+ T cells. Starting ART was linked to a significant rise in TRB diversity, yet even with long-term ART the diversity remained significantly lower than in transplant donor controls. Owing to limited PBMC availability, only the TCR beta chain was sequenced, without alpha chain pairing.

The CDR3 covers 13 residues, taking in both the cysteine and the phenylalanine. The entry retains the CDR3 DNA only, 39 bases that are in frame from base 1. According to the germline V gene (reference sequence), CDR1 reads SGHNT and CDR2 reads YYREEE. Trimming takes 6 bases off V and 3 bases off J; junction bases not matched to a gene: 5. Participants were included only if at least one PBMC sample before ART initiation and at least two post-ART samples were available. Every participant with HIV received treatment in the United States of America. Before DNA extraction, cryopreserved samples of roughly 0.95-10 million PBMC were thawed and washed. At the time of the earliest PBMC sample for each participant with HIV, ages ranged from about 23 to 60 years. PBMC samples were contributed by each participant from 1-4 timepoints before ART initiation and 2-8 timepoints after ART initiation, with a median of 7 samples. Serial HIV viral load, CD4+ T-cell count, ART history and demographic data were obtained for every participant. Using a Qiagen kit on a QIAcube, genomic DNA was extracted from unsorted PBMC, with samples processed in batches of 12.

Note on this clone: Its binding antigen is unknown. Per-base quality was not reported, and no clone a single base away is much larger than it.

The immunoSEQ hsTCRB v3.0 assay was used at survey level resolution to sequence the TRB variable region. A depth of about 35,000-55,000 T-cell genomes per sample was targeted for TRB sequencing. TRB libraries were pooled and sequenced on an Illumina MiSeq using a v3 150-cycle kit. Processing in the source paper ran as follows. Analysis of repertoires was carried out in R inside a reproducible Nextflow workflow spanning QC, data transformation and analysis. Custom analyses were implemented in LymphoSeq2, an R package for AIRR-Seq data exploration. A few samples that yielded fewer than 5000 total TRB sequences were excluded, so that 200 or so HIV repertoires were analyzed. Among the 180 to 200 HIV repertoires that were kept, around 60 were collected before ART initiation and more than 120 were collected after ART initiation. Each repertoire was downsampled to 5000 TRB nucleotide sequences, and summary statistics were averaged across 100 downsampling iterations. TRB sequences were retained for analysis only if CDR3 regions of at least seven amino acids were present. Diversity was assessed using a clonality score derived from Shannon entropy and using the Gini coefficient. Repertoire networks linked the top 5000 CDR3 amino acid sequences whenever two sequences differed by an edit distance of one. For TRB CDR3 amino acid sequences, antigen specificity groups and MHC restriction were predicted with GLIPH2. CDR3 amino acid sequences were matched against VDJdb and McPAS-TCR to flag known CMV, EBV, HIV or tissue antigen associations. Pre-ART, post-ART and control groups were compared with Wilcoxon signed-rank tests and Holm-Bonferroni correction. TCRdb obtained this table from immuneACCESS and retained in-frame rearrangements with V and J assigned. These tables miss some clones; where compared with another copy, unresolved V genes account for less than half of the shortfall, and the remainder is unexplained. The V and J calls and the clone size are those of that table, but D and trimming were determined from the DNA. The sample yields about 25,000 clones; 80% to 90% were counted once. The ten largest clones add up to about 8.5% of the sample.

Here the chain combines TRBV5-4 and TRBJ2-5, with 7 junctional bases fitting TRBD2. This TCR came from a man aged 45-65 years with HIV. Specimen: unsorted PBMCs, collected 1.8 years before starting antiretroviral therapy. The CDR3 reads CASTPGGEETQYF. In nucleotides, the sequence is TGTGCCAGCACCCCGGGGGGAGAAGAGACCCAGTACTTC.